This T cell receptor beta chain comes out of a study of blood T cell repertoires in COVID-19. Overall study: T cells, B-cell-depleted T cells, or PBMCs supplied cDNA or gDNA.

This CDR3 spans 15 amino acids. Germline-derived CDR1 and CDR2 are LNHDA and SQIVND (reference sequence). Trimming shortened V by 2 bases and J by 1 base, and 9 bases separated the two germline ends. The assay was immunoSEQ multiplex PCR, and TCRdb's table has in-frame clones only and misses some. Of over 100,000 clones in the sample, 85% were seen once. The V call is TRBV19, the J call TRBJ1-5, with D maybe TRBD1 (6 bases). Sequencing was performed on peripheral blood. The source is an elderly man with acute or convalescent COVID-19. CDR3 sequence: CASSILGTSNQPQHF. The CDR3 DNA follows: TGTGCCAGTAGTATACTGGGGACAAGCAATCAGCCCCAGCATTTT. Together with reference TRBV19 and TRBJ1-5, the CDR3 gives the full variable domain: DGGITQSPKYLFRKEGQNVTLSCEQNLNHDAMYWYRQDPGQGLRLIYYSQIVNDFQKGDIAEGYSVSREKKESFPLTVTSAQKNPTAFYLCASSILGTSNQPQHFGDGTRLSIL.